This T cell receptor beta chain was found in a study of T cell changes during pregnancy in multiple sclerosis. Between the trimmed V and J ends, which lost 7 bases and 8 bases, there was a span of 21 bases. The germline gives CDR1 SGHRS, CDR2 YFSETQ. The CDR3 sequence is 15 residues long. Only in-frame clones appear in the TCRdb table, and some are missing; sequencing was by immunoSEQ multiplex PCR. The sample has 40,000 to 45,000 clones; about nine tenths are singletons. The sample consisted of CD4+ T cells from peripheral blood mononuclear cells, taken in the second trimester of pregnancy. The chain employs TRBV5-1 and TRBJ2-2; D ambiguous. This sequence originates from a female donor in good health, enrolled as a control in a pregnancy study. CDR3: CASSPGLAMMGELFF. In nucleotides, the CDR3 is TGCGCCAGCTCTCCAGGTCTGGCTATGATGGGGGAGCTGTTTTTT.